The 15 T cell receptor beta chains below all came from one sample that was sequenced in a study of T cell changes during pregnancy in multiple sclerosis. Assay used: immunoSEQ multiplex PCR; TCRdb lists only in-frame clones, some missing. The table shows some 24,000 clones, with around nine tenths occurring only once. This sample comprised CD4+ T cells from peripheral blood mononuclear cells, obtained in the second trimester of pregnancy. Every receptor here comes from a female donor in good health, enrolled as a control in a pregnancy study.

This chain joins TRBV27 and TRBJ1-5, with a tentative D call TRBD1 (5 bases). V lost 8 bases to trimming and J lost 3 bases, with 14 bases between them. The CDR3 spans 14 residues. In germline, CDR1 is MNHEY, CDR2 SMNVEV (reference sequence). The CDR3 sequence: CASRRGEVNQPQHF. The CDR3, as DNA: TGTGCCAGCCGGCGGGGGGAGGTCAATCAGCCCCAGCATTTT.

This sequence joins TRBV5-5 and TRBJ2-7; 8 positions match TRBD2. The length of the CDR3 is 15 residues. V shed 4 bases and J 1 base; nucleotides not matched to a gene: 7. Germline-derived CDR1 and CDR2 are SGHKS and YYEKEE (reference sequence). The CDR3: CASSPRGGGSYEQYF. The CDR3 DNA sequence: TGTGCCAGCAGCCCTCGGGGGGGTGGGTCCTACGAGCAGTACTTC.

The rearrangement joins TRBV28 to TRBJ2-7; TRBD1 matches at 9 bases. The trim removed 3 bases at V and 9 bases at J, leaving 12 bases unmatched. The CDR3 consists of 15 residues. CDR1 is MDHEN, CDR2 SYDVKM, per germline. Written as DNA, the CDR3 is TGTGCCAGCAGTTTGCCCGGACAGGGGCCCAGGGCGCAGTACTTC. It encodes CASSLPGQGPRAQYF.

This CDR3 reads CASSSLPSLGELFF. The CDR3 DNA follows: TGCGCCAGCAGCTCTCTCCCTAGTCTCGGGGAGCTGTTTTTT. This sequence joins TRBV5-1 and TRBJ2-2; D uncertain. V was cut by 3 bases and J by 7 bases, with 13 bases left in between. The CDR3 loop spans 14 amino acids. Germline-derived CDR1 and CDR2 are SGHRS and YFSETQ.

The chain uses TRBV5-1 and TRBJ2-7, with D possibly matching TRBD1 (5 bases). The CDR3 consists of 14 residues. V lost 0 bases and J lost 4, with 11 bases in between. Per germline, CDR1 SGHRS and CDR2 YFSETQ. The CDR3 sequence: CASSLGGAEYEQYF. The DNA for the CDR3 is TGCGCCAGCAGCTTGGGGGGCGCGGAGTACGAGCAGTACTTC.

The chain links TRBV9 to TRBJ2-3; D is possibly TRBD1 (5 bases). Deletions cut 5 bases from V and 3 bases from J, with 10 bases between. CDR1 SGDLS and CDR2 YYNGEE come from the germline V gene. This CDR3 spans 13 amino acids. The CDR3: CASRGQGTDTQYF. CDR3 bases: TGTGCCAGCAGGGGGCAGGGTACAGATACGCAGTATTTT.

The genes are TRBV5-1 and TRBJ1-4; TRBD1 is a possible D gene (6 bases). The CDR3 is made up of 16 amino acids. Germline V gene lookup returns CDR1 SGHRS and CDR2 YFSETQ. Trimming took 0 bases from V and 0 from J, leaving 9 bases between them. The CDR3 sequence: CASSLGTATTNEKLFF. DNA for the CDR3: TGCGCCAGCAGCTTGGGGACAGCGACAACTAATGAAAAACTGTTTTTT.

As DNA, the CDR3 is TGCGCCAGCAGCTCCGGGACTAGCGGGTGGAAAGAGACCCAGTACTTC. It encodes CASSSGTSGWKETQYF. The rearrangement joins TRBV5-1 to TRBJ2-5; TRBD2 agrees at 12 bases. The V and J ends lost 3 bases and 3 bases, in that order; junction bases with no gene match: 6. Germline assignment: CDR1 SGHRS and CDR2 YFSETQ. This CDR3 is built from 16 residues.

This chain links TRBV9 with TRBJ2-3; 14 nucleotides line up with TRBD2. Trimming cost V 4 bases and J 5 bases; bases outside gene matches: 18. The CDR3 spans 20 residues. Germline V gene sequence: CDR1 SGDLS, CDR2 YYNGEE. CDR3 sequence: CASSPLGTSGRTHWGDTQYF. CDR3 sequence (DNA): TGTGCCAGCAGCCCTCTGGGGACTAGCGGGAGAACACACTGGGGAGATACGCAGTATTTT.

The chain recombines TRBV10-3 with TRBJ1-3, with D hard to call. Between the trimmed V and J ends, which lost 4 bases and 2 bases, there was a span of 18 bases. The CDR3 contains 17 residues. Germline assignment: CDR1 ENHRY and CDR2 SYGVKD. The CDR3 spells CAISGEVVLSAGNTIYF. CDR3 DNA: TGTGCCATCAGTGGGGAGGTTGTCCTCTCCGCTGGAAACACCATATATTTT.

The V gene is TRBV19, the J gene TRBJ2-7; maybe TRBD2 (5 bases). Germline assignment: CDR1 LNHDA and CDR2 SQIVND (reference sequence). Trimming took 3 bases from V and 5 from J, leaving 11 bases between them. CDR3 length: 13 residues. CDR3 sequence reads: CASSIRERDEQYF. The CDR3 bases are TGTGCCAGTAGTATTAGGGAGCGCGACGAGCAGTACTTC. Full variable domain (missing parts from reference TRBV19 and TRBJ2-7): DGGITQSPKYLFRKEGQNVTLSCEQNLNHDAMYWYRQDPGQGLRLIYYSQIVNDFQKGDIAEGYSVSREKKESFPLTVTSAQKNPTAFYLCASSIRERDEQYFGPGTRLTVT.

The genes are TRBV9 and TRBJ1-2, with 10 bases aligning to TRBD1. The V gene's germline CDR1 is SGDLS and CDR2 YYNGEE. The V segment lost 3 bases and the J segment 2 bases; nucleotides outside the gene matches: 13. The length of the CDR3 is 18 residues. The CDR3 loop is CASSAFSAGTGANYGYTF. CDR3 nucleotides: TGTGCCAGCAGCGCATTTTCCGCCGGGACAGGGGCCAACTATGGCTACACCTTC.

The CDR3 protein is CASSDSRGSYNSPLHF. CDR3 DNA sequence: TGTGCCAGCAGTGACTCAAGGGGTTCCTATAATTCACCCCTCCACTTT. This chain joins TRBV6-4 and TRBJ1-6, with D possibly being TRBD1 (5 bases). Trimming stripped 0 bases from V and 1 base from J, with 7 bases between. The CDR3 consists of 16 residues. Per germline, CDR1 MRHNA and CDR2 SNTAGT.

The chain employs TRBV19 and TRBJ1-2; no clear D. Germline assignment: CDR1 LNHDA and CDR2 SQIVND (reference sequence). This CDR3 has 16 residues. V was trimmed by 7 bases and J by 2 bases, leaving 20 bases between them. The CDR3 DNA reads TGTGCCAGTACCCGGACGGTGAAGGGAGAAAACTATGGCTACACCTTC. Protein product: CASTRTVKGENYGYTF.

The gene calls are TRBV2 and TRBJ2-1; 7 positions agree with TRBD2. V gave up 7 bases and J gave up 4 bases; unmatched junction bases: 7. CDR1 and CDR2 (germline): SNHLY, FYNNEI. The CDR3 totals 14 residues. This chain's CDR3 is CASTRDYTYNEQFF. CDR3 DNA: TGTGCCAGCACCCGGGACTATACATACAATGAGCAGTTCTTC.